Sequencing of this T cell receptor beta chain was carried out in a study of early T cells in non-severe SARS-CoV-2 infection. Background on the study: Sequencing of unsorted whole blood was done on bulk RNA, leaving chains unpaired.

This clonotype has a count of ten or more. Its antigen is as yet unknown. The study, taken as a whole, reports: VDJdb matching, biased toward anti-spike CD8 responses, missed private and CD4 specificities.

Trimming removed 5 bases at V and 1 base at J, with 5 bases between. The CDR3 has 12 residues. Germline lookup yields CDR1 MNHEY and CDR2 SVGAGI. Molecules of cDNA were individually given unique molecular identifiers that were attached to them. One entry per CDR3 protein, called by TCRdb with MiXCR from the 5' RACE reads. The table includes about 110,000 distinct CDR3 sequences, around 10% detected once. The sequenced sample was whole blood. The TCR was taken from an adult who was a healthcare worker with PCR-confirmed SARS-CoV-2 infection or an uninfected control (not recorded which). This chain links TRBV6-5 with TRBJ1-2, with no clear D. CDR3 in amino acids: CASSGFNYGYTF. CDR3 nucleotides: TGTGCCAGCAGTGGATTTAACTATGGCTACACCTTC.